This TCR beta chain was documented in a study of blood T cell repertoires in COVID-19. Study-wide background: Sample material is recorded as cDNA or gDNA derived from T cells, B-cell-depleted T cells, or PBMCs.

The data were produced by immunoSEQ multiplex PCR, yet TCRdb's version contains in-frame clones alone and is incomplete. Here the sample spans 300,000 to 400,000 clones, approximately 90% being singletons. This CDR3 comprises 17 residues. Losses at the gene ends were 1 base for V and 7 bases for J; bases not matched to a gene: 10. CDR1 is MNHEY, CDR2 SVGEGT, per germline. Sequencing was done on a sample of peripheral blood. The receptor comes from a woman between 18 and 29 years old who had recovered from COVID-19. The rearrangement uses TRBV6-2 or TRBV6-3 and TRBJ2-1, with 10 bases that match TRBD2. CDR3 residues: CASSYFSSGSTKNEQFF. DNA for the CDR3: TGTGCCAGCAGTTACTTCTCTAGCGGGAGCACAAAAAATGAGCAGTTCTTC.